This T cell receptor beta chain is drawn from a study of cytomegalovirus exposure and HLA in healthy donors. Whole-study results and caveats: V- and J-gene trimming of TCR beta was linked (in a later analysis) to a missense DCLRE1C variant.

The CDR3 loop spans 13 amino acids. Germline CDR1 is SEHNR and CDR2 is FQNEAQ (reference sequence). With respect to this clone: No antigen is known for it. A junction end diverges from the germline sequence, so it may reflect a read error.

Healthy individuals who donated bone marrow served as the donors. PCR primers comprised 60 Vbeta and 13 Jbeta primers. TCRdb keeps only in-frame clones here, not all; method: immunoSEQ multiplex PCR. The repertoire consists of around 150,000 clones, with around 79% occurring once and the leading ten covering 1.3% to 1.5%. The chain links TRBV7-9 to TRBJ2-5; a possible D gene is TRBD2 (6 bases). Sequencing used PBMCs. The clonotype originates from a man aged 18 to 29 in good health and CMV-seronegative. The CDR3 loop is CSSSLVGGETQYF. CDR3 nucleotide sequence: TGTTCCAGCAGCTTAGTTGGGGGGGAGACCCAGTACTTC.